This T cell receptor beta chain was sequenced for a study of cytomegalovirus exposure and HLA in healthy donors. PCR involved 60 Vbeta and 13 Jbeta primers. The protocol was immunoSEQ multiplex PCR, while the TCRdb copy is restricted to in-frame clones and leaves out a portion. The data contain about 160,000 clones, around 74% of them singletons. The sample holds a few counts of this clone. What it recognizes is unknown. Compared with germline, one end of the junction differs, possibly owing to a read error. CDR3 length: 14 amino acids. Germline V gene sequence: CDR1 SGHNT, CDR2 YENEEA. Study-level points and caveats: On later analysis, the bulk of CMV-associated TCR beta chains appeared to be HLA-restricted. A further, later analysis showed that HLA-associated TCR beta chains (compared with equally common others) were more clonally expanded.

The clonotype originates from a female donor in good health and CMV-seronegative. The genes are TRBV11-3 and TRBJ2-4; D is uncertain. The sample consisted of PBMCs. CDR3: CASSLGGQENIQYF. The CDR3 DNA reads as TGTGCCAGCAGTTTAGGTGGGCAGGAAAACATTCAGTACTTC.